A selection of T cell receptor beta chains follows, all from one sample in a study of blood T cell repertoires in COVID-19. Assay used: immunoSEQ multiplex PCR; TCRdb lists only in-frame clones, some missing. The repertoire holds 200,000 to 250,000 clones, with approximately 90% as singletons. Material for sequencing was peripheral blood. The receptors shown here come from a woman aged 50 to 60 with COVID-19, enrolled during active disease. Both conserved end residues are part of each CDR3. A D gene is named only where the DNA matches it firmly. Size is omitted from some rows. Given values are once, few, many or a class for expanded clones.

NA	TRBV25-1	TRBD2	TRBJ2-3	TGTGCCAGCAGTCCAGGACTAGCGGGGGGAACAGATACGCAGTATTTT	CASSPGLAGGTDTQYF
NA	TRBV6-4	NA	TRBJ2-3	TGTGCCAGCAGTCCATCCGGTGGGGCGGATACGCAGTATTTT	CASSPSGGADTQYF
NA	TRBV19	TRBD1	TRBJ1-5	TGTGCCAGTCTAACCGGGACAGATCCTTTTAGCAATCAGCCCCAGCATTTT	CASLTGTDPFSNQPQHF
once	TRBV2	NA	TRBJ2-3	TGTGCCAGCAGTGAAGGTCTAACCCCCACAGATACGCAGTATTTT	CASSEGLTPTDTQYF
NA	TRBV10-3	TRBD2	TRBJ2-1	TGTGCCATCAGTCGGGGGGGGGCCAATGAGCAGTTCTTC	CAISRGGANEQFF
NA	TRBV7-2	TRBD2	TRBJ2-1	TGTGCCAGCAGCTCACAGGTCTTTAGCGGGGGGGTCAATGAGCAGTTCTTC	CASSSQVFSGGVNEQFF
many	TRBV4-1	TRBD1	TRBJ1-1	TGCGCCAGCAGCCAACCCGGAGGGAAATCGACAGGGACGGAAGCTTTCTTT	CASSQPGGKSTGTEAFF
NA	TRBV5-1	TRBD1	TRBJ1-3	TGCGCCAGCAGCCCGGGACAGGGGCGAAACACCATATATTTT	CASSPGQGRNTIYF
NA	TRBV7-9	NA	TRBJ2-1	TGTGCCAGCAGCTTAACCGAAGTGAGCTCCTACAATGAGCAGTTCTTC	CASSLTEVSSYNEQFF
NA	TRBV12-5	TRBD1	TRBJ1-6	TGTGCTAGTGGTTTGGTACACGGGGACAGGGTGGGACCCCTCCACTTT	CASGLVHGDRVGPLHF
few	TRBV10-2	NA	TRBJ2-2	TGCGCCAGCGGGGGGGCGGGGGACACCGGGGAGCTGTTTTTT	CASGGAGDTGELFF
NA	TRBV19	NA	TRBJ2-6	TGTGCCAGTAGCCTAACTCGCTCTGGGGCCAACGTCCTGACTTTC	CASSLTRSGANVLTF
NA	TRBV19	TRBD2	TRBJ2-7	TGTGCCACACGGGGGGGTAGCTCCTACGAGCAGTACTTC	CATRGGSSYEQYF
NA	TRBV7-2	NA	TRBJ1-5	TGTGCCAGCAGCCTCCCCCCCCAGCCCCAGCATTTT	CASSLPPQPQHF
NA	TRBV29-1	TRBD1	TRBJ1-2	TGCAGCGTTGCCTACAGGGGGGTTGTAGGCTACACCTTC	CSVAYRGVVGYTF
NA	TRBV5-1	TRBD1	TRBJ2-2	TGCGCCAGCAGCATGTCATACAGGGGGTTTGGCGGGGAGCTGTTTTTT	CASSMSYRGFGGELFF
NA	TRBV6-5	NA	TRBJ1-4	TGTGCCACCTCACTAAGGGGTAATGAAAAACTGTTTTTT	CATSLRGNEKLFF
NA	TRBV21-1	NA	TRBJ2-7	TGTGCCAGCAGCAAAGCCGGAATAGGACAGCCCTCTGACGAGCAGTACTTC	CASSKAGIGQPSDEQYF
few	TRBV11-2	NA	TRBJ2-7	TGTGCCAGCAGCCCTTCGGACAGTCACGAGCAGTACTTC	CASSPSDSHEQYF
NA	TRBV11-2	TRBD2	TRBJ2-5	TGTGCCAGCAGCTTAGGTGGGACTAGCGGGGGCCTAGAGACCCAGTACTTC	CASSLGGTSGGLETQYF
NA	TRBV7-9	TRBD1	TRBJ1-2	TGTGCCAGCAGCGCGACAGGGGGTCTGCAGGGCTACACCTTC	CASSATGGLQGYTF
NA	TRBV19	TRBD1	TRBJ1-2	TGTGCCAGTAGTAGCCGGACAGGGGGCACGGCTAACTATGGCTACACCTTC	CASSSRTGGTANYGYTF
NA	TRBV29-1	NA	TRBJ2-3	TGCAGCGTTGACAGTACAGATACGCAGTATTTT	CSVDSTDTQYF
NA	TRBV3-1/TRBV3-2	TRBD1	TRBJ1-3	TGTGCCAGCAGCCCGACAGGGGGCAGCGGAAACACCATATATTTT	CASSPTGGSGNTIYF
NA	TRBV10-2	TRBD1	TRBJ2-2	TGCGCCAGCAGGACTCAGGGGGCGCTTTTAGTCAACACCGGGGAGCTGTTTTTT	CASRTQGALLVNTGELFF
NA	TRBV19	TRBD2	TRBJ2-1	TGTGCCAGTAGTATAGTTGGCCGCGGGGGGGCAGGTGAGCAGTTCTTC	CASSIVGRGGAGEQFF
NA	TRBV28	TRBD1	TRBJ1-2	TGTGCCAGCGGGACAGGGACAGCTAACTATGGCTACACCTTC	CASGTGTANYGYTF
NA	TRBV3-1/TRBV3-2	NA	TRBJ1-2	TGTGCCAGCAGCCGGGGGGATTCGGGCTACACCTTC	CASSRGDSGYTF
NA	TRBV30	TRBD1	TRBJ1-4	TGTGCCTGGGCACAGGGGCCAAATGAAAAACTGTTTTTT	CAWAQGPNEKLFF
NA	TRBV10-1	NA	TRBJ1-1	TGCGCCAGCAGTGAAGGCCTAGGAACTGAAGCTTTCTTT	CASSEGLGTEAFF
NA	TRBV19	TRBD2	TRBJ2-3	TGTGCCAGTAGTATTCGACTAGCGGGGTCAGATACGCAGTATTTT	CASSIRLAGSDTQYF
once	TRBV24-1	TRBD1	TRBJ2-2	TGTGCCACCAGAGGACAGGGCTACACCGGGGAGCTGTTTTTT	CATRGQGYTGELFF
NA	TRBV19	NA	TRBJ1-1	TGTGCCAGTAAGACAGGTAACACTGAAGCTTTCTTT	CASKTGNTEAFF
once	TRBV6-5	NA	TRBJ2-5	TGTGCCAGCAGTAATACCGTGGCGGCACAAGAGACCCAGTACTTC	CASSNTVAAQETQYF
NA	TRBV11-1	TRBD1	TRBJ1-1	TGTGCCAGCAGCTTCGGGACAGGGGTAAATGAAGCTTTCTTT	CASSFGTGVNEAFF
NA	TRBV9	TRBD1	TRBJ2-2	TGTGCCAGCAGGGCACAGGGGGATGGTTTCGGGGAGCTGTTTTTT	CASRAQGDGFGELFF
NA	TRBV11-2	TRBD1	TRBJ1-2	TGTGCCAGCAGCTCATTCCCCGGGACAGGGGGCTTTGGCTACACCTTC	CASSSFPGTGGFGYTF
NA	TRBV10-2	NA	TRBJ2-2	TGCGCCAGCAGTGAGCGACACTCCACCGGGGAGCTGTTTTTT	CASSERHSTGELFF
NA	TRBV7-6	NA	TRBJ2-2	TGTGCCAGCAGCTCTCTCCTTGGGGGGACTGTCGGGGAGCTGTTTTTT	CASSSLLGGTVGELFF
NA	TRBV5-6	TRBD1	TRBJ2-2	TGTGCCAGCAGCTTCGGCCAGGGGGCGGCCGGGGAGCTGTTTTTT	CASSFGQGAAGELFF
NA	TRBV5-1	NA	TRBJ1-3	TGCGCCAGCAGTTTAGCCGGGACTCACTTCGGGAACACCATATATTTT	CASSLAGTHFGNTIYF
NA	TRBV6-1	NA	TRBJ1-2	TGTGCCAGCAGTGATAGCGGGATCTATGGCTACACCTTC	CASSDSGIYGYTF
NA	TRBV10-2	TRBD1	TRBJ2-5	TGCGCCAGCACCTGGACAGGGGAAAACGGCGAGACCCAGTACTTC	CASTWTGENGETQYF
NA	TRBV1	NA	TRBJ1-2	TGCACCAGCAGCCAGGAGGGACTGAACTATGGCTACACCTTC	CTSSQEGLNYGYTF
NA	TRBV19	NA	TRBJ1-1	TGTGCCAGTACCTCCAAGGGGGAAGTCACTGAAGCTTTCTTT	CASTSKGEVTEAFF
medium-sized	TRBV6-1	NA	TRBJ1-5	TGTGCCAGCAGTGAAAGGCGGAGTTCCGGCCAGCCCCAGCATTTT	CASSERRSSGQPQHF
NA	TRBV7-2	NA	TRBJ2-7	TGTGCCAGCAGCGCGAGGTCGGGGTACGAGCAGTACTTC	CASSARSGYEQYF
NA	TRBV4-2	NA	TRBJ1-2	TGTGCCAGCAGCCAAGATGTGGGAGACTATGGCTACACCTTC	CASSQDVGDYGYTF
NA	TRBV6-5	NA	TRBJ1-2	TGTGCCAGCCAGAAGATGTATGGCTACACCTTC	CASQKMYGYTF
NA	TRBV5-1	NA	TRBJ1-2	TGCGCCAGCAGCCAGGGCCAGAACTATGGCTACACCTTC	CASSQGQNYGYTF
NA	TRBV5-4	TRBD1	TRBJ2-2	TGTGCCAGCAGCAATCAGGGGGTAGATCCCACCGGGGAGCTGTTTTTT	CASSNQGVDPTGELFF
NA	TRBV4-1	NA	TRBJ2-1	TGCGCCAGCAGCCAAGATGTCCAGGGAACTCCCCCGTACAATGAGCAGTTCTTC	CASSQDVQGTPPYNEQFF
NA	TRBV12-5	TRBD1	TRBJ2-3	TGTGCTAGTAGGAAACAGGGGTCTACAGATACGCAGTATTTT	CASRKQGSTDTQYF
once	TRBV19	TRBD1	TRBJ1-2	TGTGCCAGCCACACCCAGGGGGCGCTTGGCTACACCTTC	CASHTQGALGYTF
NA	TRBV24-1	NA	TRBJ2-2	TGTGCCACCCAGGGCGGAACGAACACCGGGGAGCTGTTTTTT	CATQGGTNTGELFF
NA	TRBV5-1	TRBD2	TRBJ2-3	TGCGCCAGCAGCTTGGAAGGCGGGGGGTTCACAGATACGCAGTATTTT	CASSLEGGGFTDTQYF
once	TRBV2	NA	TRBJ2-1	TGTGCCAGCAGTGTCTGGCATTACAATGAGCAGTTCTTC	CASSVWHYNEQFF
few	TRBV11-3	TRBD1	TRBJ2-2	TGTGCCAGCAGCTCCGGGACAGGGTATACCGGGGAGCTGTTTTTT	CASSSGTGYTGELFF
once	TRBV5-1	TRBD1	TRBJ1-1	TGCGCCAGCAGGAGCCCCCAGACAGGGGGCGCCTTGAACACTGAAGCTTTCTTT	CASRSPQTGGALNTEAFF